This TCR beta chain was found in a study of blood T cell repertoires in COVID-19. Study-wide background: The cDNA or gDNA used as material had been derived from T cells, B-cell-depleted T cells, or PBMCs.

Sequencing used immunoSEQ multiplex PCR; TCRdb keeps in-frame clones, though not all of them. Of roughly 100,000 clones detected, approximately 90% appear once; the ten largest clones hold about 5%. CDR1 is SGHRS and CDR2 is YFSETQ in the germline V gene. V lost 4 bases to trimming and J lost 1 base, with 8 bases between them. The CDR3 is 14 amino acids. The genes are TRBV5-1 and TRBJ2-2; D might be TRBD1 (5 bases). The clonotype comes from a woman aged 80 or over with active COVID-19. The sequencing input was peripheral blood. The CDR3 DNA sequence: TGCGCCAGCAGCCGACAGTGGAACACCGGGGAGCTGTTTTTT. It codes for CASSRQWNTGELFF. The full variable domain, rest sourced from reference TRBV5-1 and TRBJ2-2, is KAGVTQTPRYLIKTRGQQVTLSCSPISGHRSVSWYQQTPGQGLQFLFEYFSETQRNKGNFPGRFSGRQFSNSRSEMNVSTLELGDSALYLCASSRQWNTGELFFGEGSRLTVL.